This TCR beta chain was recorded in a study of blood T cell repertoires in COVID-19. The Seattle patients joined while their infection was active and were tracked longitudinally afterward. V gave up 6 bases and J gave up 3 bases, with 6 bases separating them. Germline V gene data show CDR1 as MNHEY and CDR2 as SVGAGI. This CDR3 comprises 12 residues. Assay used: immunoSEQ multiplex PCR; TCRdb lists only in-frame clones, some missing. Among 200,000 to 250,000 clones, approximately 85% were seen once, and the ten largest hold approximately 2.4%. Specimen: peripheral blood. The sequence was obtained from an older woman with COVID-19, enrolled during active disease. The genes are TRBV6-5 and TRBJ1-5; D gene unclear. CDR3 sequence (DNA): TGTGCCAGCAGGACTTCCAATCAGCCCCAGCATTTT. It yields the protein CASRTSNQPQHF.